The rows below give T cell receptor beta chains drawn from one sample of a study of T-cell memory formation after mild COVID-19. In TCRdb, the 5' RACE reads were re-called with MiXCR into one record per CDR3 protein. The sample holds more than 250,000 distinct CDR3 sequences, about 16% seen once. The material sequenced was PBMCs or a T cell subset sorted from them (not recorded which). Receptors originate from a man between 18 and 35 years old who had mild COVID-19 (a few samples of this study predate the infection). Cell type and time point are not known. Each CDR3 is given with its conserved first and last residue. The order of the fields is CDR3 DNA, CDR3 protein, J gene, clone size, D gene, V gene. The D gene is left open where the match is weak. Size is stated for part of the rows, as once, few or many counts, or as a class when the clone is expanded.

TGTGCCAGCAATCCGGGACACCTCGGGGGTTACGAGCAGTACTTC,CASNPGHLGGYEQYF,TRBJ2-7,few,-,TRBV25-1
TGCAGTGCTAGAGCGGGGAGGGGACAGGGGGTCGAAAAACTGTTTTTT,CSARAGRGQGVEKLFF,TRBJ1-4,once,TRBD1,TRBV20-1
TGTGCCAGCAGCCGCTCCGGCGGGGCGGGGAGTACTGAAGCTTTCTTT,CASSRSGGAGSTEAFF,TRBJ1-1,few,-,TRBV7-3
TGTGCCAGCTTCCGGGACAGCTACAATGAGCAGTTCTTC,CASFRDSYNEQFF,TRBJ2-1,few,TRBD1,TRBV2
TGTGCCAGCTCACCAGGGGAGAACACCGGGGAGCTGTTTTTT,CASSPGENTGELFF,TRBJ2-2,many,-,TRBV18
TGCGCCAGCAGCCAAGAACTGGCCCCCAGCTATGGCTACACCTTC,CASSQELAPSYGYTF,TRBJ1-2,-,-,TRBV4-3
TGTGCCACCAGTCGGCAGGGGGAAGAAAAACTGTTTTTT,CATSRQGEEKLFF,TRBJ1-4,few,TRBD1,TRBV24-1
TGTGCCAGCAGCCAACAGATAAGCTCTGGAAACACCATATATTTT,CASSQQISSGNTIYF,TRBJ1-3,-,-,TRBV16
TGTGCCAGCAGCTTAGCTGGGGGCGACACAGATACGCAGTATTTT,CASSLAGGDTDTQYF,TRBJ2-3,-,-,TRBV7-2
TGCGCCAGCAGCTATGACGGGAACACCGGGGAGCTGTTTTTT,CASSYDGNTGELFF,TRBJ2-2,many,-,TRBV5-1
TGTGCCAGCAGCCATACCCTGAACTATGGCTACACCTTC,CASSHTLNYGYTF,TRBJ1-2,-,-,TRBV12-3/TRBV12-4
TGTGCCAGCAGCCGCCAATTGGGACTAGCGGACAATGAGCAGTTCTTC,CASSRQLGLADNEQFF,TRBJ2-1,-,TRBD2,TRBV4-2
TGTGCCAGCAGCGCAAGACTAGCGGGGGCGACAGATACGCAGTATTTT,CASSARLAGATDTQYF,TRBJ2-3,-,TRBD2,TRBV7-9